This entry lists 8 T cell receptor beta chains sequenced from one sample in a study of identical twins. TCRdb redid the calling of the 5' RACE reads with MiXCR, one entry per CDR3 protein. The sample gives fewer than 250,000 distinct CDR3 sequences, approximately 7.8% of which show up once; less than 6.5% is in the top ten. The sample was also linked to a second study, of yellow fever vaccine responses in identical twins.

Sequenced material: CD8+ T cells sorted from blood. These TCRs come from a woman between 18 and 29 years old in good health.

The chain carries TRBV9 and TRBJ2-6; the D gene is possibly TRBD2 (6 bases). Per the germline V gene, CDR1 is SGDLS and CDR2 is YYNGEE. This CDR3 is built from 15 residues. Trimming removed 6 bases from V and 0 bases from J, with 10 bases in between. The CDR3 sequence is CASTGGSSGANVLTF. The CDR3 region has the DNA TGTGCCAGCACCGGGGGAAGCTCTGGGGCCAACGTCCTGACTTTC. The full variable domain, rest sourced from reference TRBV9 and TRBJ2-6, is DSGVTQTPKHLITATGQRVTLRCSPRSGDLSVYWYQQSLDQGLQFLIQYYNGEERAKGNILERFSAQQFPDLHSELNLSSLELGDSALYFCASTGGSSGANVLTFGAGSRLTVL.

This clonotype has more than one count but fewer than ten. This rearrangement joins TRBV6-5 to TRBJ2-1, with D maybe TRBD2 (6 bases). Trimming cost V 3 bases and J 8 bases, with 17 bases left between them. This CDR3 spans 15 amino acids. Germline CDR1 and CDR2: MNHEY and SVGAGI. CDR3 residues: CASSYGFGWGDEQFF. CDR3 nucleotide sequence: TGTGCCAGCAGTTATGGGTTTGGCTGGGGGGATGAGCAGTTCTTC.

As concerns this clonotype: Being one base from a much bigger clone, this may be a read error. This chain joins TRBV28 and TRBJ2-7, with TRBD2 matching over 12 bases. CDR1 is MDHEN and CDR2 is SYDVKM in the germline V gene. CDR3 size: 12 residues. CDR3 amino acids: CVTGTSGWGQYF. In DNA, the CDR3 is TGTGTCACCGGGACTAGCGGGTGGGGGCAGTACTTC.

This clonotype was counted between two and nine times. J is TRBJ2-7 and V is TRBV20-1, with 9 bases aligning to TRBD1. The CDR3 loop spans 15 amino acids. Looked up from germline, CDR1 is DFQATT and CDR2 is SNEGSKA (reference sequence). The J segment lost 3 bases and the V segment lost 5 bases, leaving 11 bases of the junction unmatched. This CDR3 reads CSAAFDRGFDYEQYF. For the CDR3, the DNA is TGCAGTGCTGCATTCGACAGGGGGTTCGACTACGAGCAGTACTTC.

V is TRBV5-1 and J is TRBJ2-1, with TRBD2 identical over 9 bases. V lost 5 bases to trimming and J lost 2 bases; unmatched junction nucleotides: 5. The CDR3 runs 15 residues. Looked up from germline, CDR1 is SGHRS and CDR2 is YFSETQ. CDR3 sequence (DNA): TGCGCCAGCAGAGGAAGCGGGGGGCCCTACAATGAGCAGTTCTTC. This translates into CASRGSGGPYNEQFF.

This clonotype was counted ten times or more. V usage is TRBV6-1 and J usage is TRBJ2-3; the D gene is possibly TRBD2 (6 bases). Germline-derived CDR1 and CDR2 are MNHNS and SASEGT. The CDR3 runs to 16 residues. V lost 1 base, J lost 2 bases, and 13 bases lay in between. DNA of the CDR3: TGTGCCAGCAGTGAAGTTGTAGCGGCCTTCACAGATACGCAGTATTTT. Encoded protein: CASSEVVAAFTDTQYF.

J is TRBJ2-5 and V is TRBV11-3, with 8 bases identical to TRBD1. Per germline, CDR1 SGHNT and CDR2 YENEEA. Trimming cost V 5 bases and J 5 bases; bases outside gene matches: 10. The CDR3 is made up of 15 amino acids. CDR3 loop: CASSPRTGILETQYF. The CDR3 nucleotides are TGTGCCAGCAGCCCCCGGACAGGGATCTTGGAGACCCAGTACTTC. Full variable domain (rest looked up from reference TRBV11-3 and TRBJ2-5): EAGVVQSPRYKIIEKKQPVAFWCNPISGHNTLYWYLQNLGQGPELLIRYENEEAVDDSQLPKDRFSAERLKGVDSTLKIQPAELGDSAVYLCASSPRTGILETQYFGPGTRLLVL.

V gene TRBV10-2 combines with J gene TRBJ2-1; unclear D gene. The length of the CDR3 is 16 residues. V dropped 2 bases and J dropped 0 bases, with 11 bases sitting between them. CDR1 is WSHSY and CDR2 is SAAADI in the germline V gene. The CDR3 region has the DNA TGCGCCAGCAGTGAGGTAACCCTAAGCTCCTACAATGAGCAGTTCTTC. Translating gives CASSEVTLSSYNEQFF.